Listed below are T cell receptor beta chains from one sample, sequenced in a study of blood T cell repertoires in COVID-19. TCRdb's table, derived via immunoSEQ multiplex PCR, lists solely in-frame clones and lacks some. The repertoire includes 250,000 to 300,000 clones, roughly 85% of them detected once, and approximately 11% sits in the top ten. Sequenced material: peripheral blood. The origin of the receptors is a woman in her 70s with acute or convalescent COVID-19. CDR3s include the opening cysteine and the closing phenylalanine or tryptophan. The D gene is left open where the match is weak. A row's size may be missing; if present it is once, few, many or a size class.

CDR3 DNA | CDR3 protein | V gene | clone size | D gene | J gene
TGTGCCAGCATACCGGGACAGGGTCCTCTACATGGCTACACCTTC | CASIPGQGPLHGYTF | TRBV6-5 | NA | TRBD1 | TRBJ1-2
TGTGCCACCAGCAGACTACGGACTAGCGGGGGTTACGAGCAGTACTTC | CATSRLRTSGGYEQYF | TRBV15 | NA | TRBD2 | TRBJ2-7
TGTGCCAGCAGCTTGCGCCTCTATTCCAACTATGGCTACACCTTC | CASSLRLYSNYGYTF | TRBV5-4 | NA | NA | TRBJ1-2
TGCGCCAGCAGCTTCCAGGGTAATAATGAAAAACTGTTTTTT | CASSFQGNNEKLFF | TRBV5-1 | NA | NA | TRBJ1-4
TGTGCCAGCATTAGCGGGGGGCAAGATACGCAGTATTTT | CASISGGQDTQYF | TRBV6-5 | NA | TRBD2 | TRBJ2-3
TGTGCCAGCAGCCAAGGCGGGGGGGGGAACAATGAGCAGTTCTTC | CASSQGGGGNNEQFF | TRBV3-1/TRBV3-2 | NA | TRBD2 | TRBJ2-1
TGTGCCATCAGTTCGACAGGGGGAGGGGTCTACAATGAGCAGTTCTTC | CAISSTGGGVYNEQFF | TRBV10-3 | NA | TRBD1 | TRBJ2-1
TGTGCCAGCAGCTTAATAGTAGCGTCTAACACCGGGGAGCTGTTTTTT | CASSLIVASNTGELFF | TRBV7-6 | NA | NA | TRBJ2-2
TGCGCCAGCAGCTTGGTAGCGGGGGGTGAGCAGTTCTTC | CASSLVAGGEQFF | TRBV5-1 | NA | TRBD2 | TRBJ2-1
TGCGCCAGCAGCTTGTCTGTAGCGGGGTACGAGCAGTACTTC | CASSLSVAGYEQYF | TRBV5-1 | NA | TRBD2 | TRBJ2-7
TGTGCCAGTAGTGTCGACTCGCCCAGAGATACGCAGTATTTT | CASSVDSPRDTQYF | TRBV19 | NA | NA | TRBJ2-3
TGTGCCAGTAGTGCGGGACAGGGACCTAGCACAGATACGCAGTATTTT | CASSAGQGPSTDTQYF | TRBV19 | once | TRBD1 | TRBJ2-3
TGTGCCAGCAGTCCCGCACGGGGGGTCACTGAAGCTTTCTTT | CASSPARGVTEAFF | TRBV6-5 | NA | NA | TRBJ1-1
TGTGCCAGCAGCCAAGAGGTGGGGAGCCCCAATCAGCCCCAGCATTTT | CASSQEVGSPNQPQHF | TRBV4-2 | NA | NA | TRBJ1-5
TGCAGCGCACAGGGAGCGACTGAAGCTTTCTTT | CSAQGATEAFF | TRBV29-1 | NA | NA | TRBJ1-1
TGTGCCAGTGAAAGAACGACTGCTTCTACAGATACGCAGTATTTT | CASERTTASTDTQYF | TRBV6-6 | NA | NA | TRBJ2-3
TGTGCCAGCAGCCCCTTTCGCGGTTCTGGAAACACCATATATTTT | CASSPFRGSGNTIYF | TRBV14 | NA | NA | TRBJ1-3
TGTGCCTGGAGGTGGGGGCTGAACACCGGGGAGCTGTTTTTT | CAWRWGLNTGELFF | TRBV30 | NA | NA | TRBJ2-2
TGTGCCAGCAGCCAAGTTAGCAGAACTTACAATGAGCAGTTCTTC | CASSQVSRTYNEQFF | TRBV4-2 | once | NA | TRBJ2-1
TGTGCTAGTGGCCCCGGGGGGGGATACCAGCCCCAGCATTTT | CASGPGGGYQPQHF | TRBV12-5 | NA | NA | TRBJ1-5
TGTGCCAGCAGCTTAACGGCTAGCGTGGCAGATACGCAGTATTTT | CASSLTASVADTQYF | TRBV7-9 | NA | NA | TRBJ2-3
TGTGCCAGCAGTCGGTGGGACAGGGTGGCTTTCTTT | CASSRWDRVAFF | TRBV6-5 | NA | TRBD1 | TRBJ1-1
TGCGCCAGCAGCCCCCGGGACTTGGGCAATGAGCAGTTCTTC | CASSPRDLGNEQFF | TRBV4-1 | NA | NA | TRBJ2-1
TGTGCCAGCTCACCCAACTACGGACTAGCGGGGGGGGTAAATGAGCAGTTCTTC | CASSPNYGLAGGVNEQFF | TRBV18 | once | TRBD2 | TRBJ2-1
TGCGCCAGCAGCCCCGGGGGGTCCCCGGATGAAAAACTGTTTTTT | CASSPGGSPDEKLFF | TRBV5-1 | NA | NA | TRBJ1-4
TGTGCCAGCAGCTCGATTCCACAGGGGACGGATGAAAAACTGTTTTTT | CASSSIPQGTDEKLFF | TRBV7-8 | NA | TRBD1 | TRBJ1-4
TGTGCCAGCAGAAGGCCCGGGGTGAACACTGAAGCTTTCTTT | CASRRPGVNTEAFF | TRBV11-2 | NA | NA | TRBJ1-1
TGTGCCAGCAGCTTCGGAGGGCAGCGGACAGGGGACTATGGCTACACCTTC | CASSFGGQRTGDYGYTF | TRBV5-4 | once | TRBD1 | TRBJ1-2
TGTGCCAGCAGCTTGGTCGGGACCTACGAGCAGTACTTC | CASSLVGTYEQYF | TRBV5-4 | NA | NA | TRBJ2-7
TGTGCCTGGAGCGCAGGTAGCAATCAGCCCCAGCATTTT | CAWSAGSNQPQHF | TRBV30 | NA | NA | TRBJ1-5
TGTGCCACCAGCAGAGACACAGGACTACTTAGCAATCAGCCCCAGCATTTT | CATSRDTGLLSNQPQHF | TRBV15 | NA | NA | TRBJ1-5
TGTGCCAGCAGCCAAGTTATTCAGGTTTCGGCCGGGGAGCTGTTTTTT | CASSQVIQVSAGELFF | TRBV4-2 | NA | NA | TRBJ2-2
TGTGCCAGCTCACCCGCCGGGGGACAGGCCACTGAAGCTTTCTTT | CASSPAGGQATEAFF | TRBV18 | NA | TRBD1 | TRBJ1-1
TGTGCCAGCAGCCAAGATGTCCAGTCGAACACTGAAGCTTTCTTT | CASSQDVQSNTEAFF | TRBV3-1/TRBV3-2 | NA | NA | TRBJ1-1
TGCGCCAGCAGCTTGCAGGGGGCTGGCGGCTACACCTTC | CASSLQGAGGYTF | TRBV5-1 | NA | TRBD1 | TRBJ1-2
TGTGCCAGCAGCTTTCAAAACAGTGTGGGAAACACCATATATTTT | CASSFQNSVGNTIYF | TRBV11-2 | NA | NA | TRBJ1-3
TGCGCCAGCAGTGGGAGGGACAGGACAGATACGCAGTATTTT | CASSGRDRTDTQYF | TRBV10-2 | NA | TRBD1 | TRBJ2-3
TGTGCCAGCAGCCCCCATCCGGGAGAGACCCAGTACTTC | CASSPHPGETQYF | TRBV9 | NA | NA | TRBJ2-5
TGTGCCAGCAGCCTAGGGGGCTCTAATGAAAAACTGTTTTTT | CASSLGGSNEKLFF | TRBV6-6 | NA | TRBD1 | TRBJ1-4
TGCGCCAGCAGCGGCGACACTTTCGGAGATACGCAGTATTTT | CASSGDTFGDTQYF | TRBV5-1 | NA | NA | TRBJ2-3
TGCGCCAGCAGCCTGACTAGCGGGCACACCGGGGAGCTGTTTTTT | CASSLTSGHTGELFF | TRBV5-1 | NA | TRBD2 | TRBJ2-2
TGTGCCAGCAGTGAAGGAGGATATGGCTACACCTTC | CASSEGGYGYTF | TRBV2 | NA | NA | TRBJ1-2
TGCGCCAGCAGCTTGGAGGGCGGGGTATACAATGAGCAGTTCTTC | CASSLEGGVYNEQFF | TRBV5-1 | NA | NA | TRBJ2-1
TGTGCCAGCAGTGACCAAGGGGCAACTAATGAAAAACTGTTTTTT | CASSDQGATNEKLFF | TRBV6-1 | NA | NA | TRBJ1-4
TGTGCCAGTAGTACCGCAGGGGATAGCAATCAGCCCCAGCATTTT | CASSTAGDSNQPQHF | TRBV19 | NA | NA | TRBJ1-5
TGTGCCAGTAGCCAAAATGGGGCGGGGGCTGCCAATGAGCAGTTCTTC | CASSQNGAGAANEQFF | TRBV19 | NA | NA | TRBJ2-1
TGCGCCAGCAGCCAAGTCCATTATATAGGCAGGGGCATCGGGGAGCTGTTTTTT | CASSQVHYIGRGIGELFF | TRBV4-1 | NA | NA | TRBJ2-2
TGTGCCAGCAGCCCGCGTGTGGGACTAGGTGAAAAACTGTTTTTT | CASSPRVGLGEKLFF | TRBV7-2 | NA | NA | TRBJ1-4
TGTGCCAGCAGCCCTTCCTGGACAGGGAGGGACACCGGGGAGCTGTTTTTT | CASSPSWTGRDTGELFF | TRBV4-2 | NA | NA | TRBJ2-2
TGCGCCAGCAGCTTGATAGCGGGGGGTTCGAACACCGGGGAGCTGTTTTTT | CASSLIAGGSNTGELFF | TRBV5-1 | NA | TRBD2 | TRBJ2-2
TGTGCCAGCAGCCAACGACCCGAGGGCGCTTTCTTT | CASSQRPEGAFF | TRBV3-1/TRBV3-2 | NA | NA | TRBJ1-1